This T cell receptor (beta chain) was observed in a study of blood T cell repertoires in COVID-19. Study background: Nucleic acid was either cDNA or gDNA, and it came from T cells, B-cell-depleted T cells, or PBMCs.

Original data processing: Reference gene primers were amplified, and this amplification served to estimate nucleated cell counts. The protocol was immunoSEQ multiplex PCR, while the TCRdb copy is restricted to in-frame clones and leaves out a portion. From that table come the V and J calls and clone size; the DNA was used to work out D and trimming. Of some 270,000 clones listed, about 80% are singletons. The V gene's germline CDR1 is LNHDA and CDR2 SQIVND (reference sequence). Unmatched junction bases numbered 14, after V lost 6 bases and J lost 3 bases. The CDR3 has 18 amino acids. This study enrolled people aged about 18 to 95 from roughly 22 US geographic areas. Participants reported their clinical history, and cohort assignment relied on those reports.

This sequence was found in a man aged 50 to 60 who had recovered from COVID-19. Input material: PBMCs or T cells enriched from blood (not recorded which). The genes are TRBV19 and TRBJ2-7, with 13 bases matching TRBD2. The chain's CDR3 is CASSVSESRTSGSYEQYF. CDR3 coding DNA: TGTGCCAGTAGCGTATCCGAAAGTAGGACTAGCGGGAGCTACGAGCAGTACTTC.